A selection of T cell receptor beta chains follows, all from one sample in a study of human T cells and chemical hapten exposure. In TCRdb, the RACE reads were re-called with MiXCR into one record per CDR3 protein. Here the sample spans over 300,000 distinct CDR3 sequences, roughly 5.3% being singletons. Sample: whole blood, taken in connection with sensitization to the hapten diphenylcyclopropenone (DPC). The receptor source for this set is a woman aged 50 to 65 with alopecia areata. Some clones in this sample may be carry-over from other donors' samples. CDR3s include the opening cysteine and the closing phenylalanine or tryptophan. Each record gives: V gene, J gene, CDR3 protein.

TRBV10-3	TRBJ1-5	CATQGETAQPQHF
TRBV29-1	TRBJ2-7	CSVEVPGQGIDEQYF
TRBV20-1	TRBJ2-3	CSASSGSGSSTDTQYF
TRBV9	TRBJ2-5	CASSPRQVQETQYF
TRBV6-2/TRBV6-3	TRBJ1-5	CASSDRVQPQHF
TRBV14	TRBJ1-3	CASSQGGAGNTIYF
TRBV29-1	TRBJ1-3	CSVIGHPNSGNTIYF
TRBV20-1	TRBJ1-2	CSAPLLGTGGSYGYTF
TRBV4-1	TRBJ1-2	CASSQSLRPEGYGYTF
TRBV9	TRBJ2-2	CASSFLGAGPQTVELFF
TRBV20-1	TRBJ2-1	CSAVSGRTYNEQFF
TRBV5-1	TRBJ1-2	CASGEGSLYGYTF
TRBV28	TRBJ1-1	CASSPRRKTSEAFF
TRBV18	TRBJ1-1	CASSRSDLFREAFF
TRBV25-1	TRBJ1-1	CASTPDDGGTNSEAFF
TRBV11-2	TRBJ2-1	CASSPAGIDQFF
TRBV9	TRBJ1-2	CASSAGDAKFYGYTF